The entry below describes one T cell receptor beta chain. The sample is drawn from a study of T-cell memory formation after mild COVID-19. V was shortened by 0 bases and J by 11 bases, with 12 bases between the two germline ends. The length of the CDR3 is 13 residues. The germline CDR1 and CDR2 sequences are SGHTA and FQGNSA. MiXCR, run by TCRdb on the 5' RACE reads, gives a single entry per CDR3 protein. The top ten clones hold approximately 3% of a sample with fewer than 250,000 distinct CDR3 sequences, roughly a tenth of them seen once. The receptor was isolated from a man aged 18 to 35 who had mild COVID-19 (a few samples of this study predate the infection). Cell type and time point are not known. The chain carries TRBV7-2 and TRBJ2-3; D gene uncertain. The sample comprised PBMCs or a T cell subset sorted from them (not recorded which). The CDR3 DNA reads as TGTGCCAGCAGCTTAGCGCCGGCGGTTTTGCAGTATTTT. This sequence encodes CASSLAPAVLQYF.